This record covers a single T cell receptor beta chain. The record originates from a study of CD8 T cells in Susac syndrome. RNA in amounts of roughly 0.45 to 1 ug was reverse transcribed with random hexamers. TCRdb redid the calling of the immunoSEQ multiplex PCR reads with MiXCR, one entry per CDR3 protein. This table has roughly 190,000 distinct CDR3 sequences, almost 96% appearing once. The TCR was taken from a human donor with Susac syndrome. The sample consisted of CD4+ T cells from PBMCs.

The CDR3 sequence: CASSYRERQPQHF. In nucleotides, the CDR3 is TGTGCCAGCAGTTATCGTGAGCGGCAGCCCCAGCATTTT. V is TRBV6-5 and J is TRBJ1-5, with D uncertain. In germline, CDR1 is MNHEY, CDR2 SVGAGI. The CDR3 extends over 13 amino acids. The V and J ends lost 3 bases and 7 bases respectively, with 10 bases between them.